This TCR beta chain derives from a study of blood T cells in healthy people across ages. This clonotype was counted only a few times. The use of a sample-barcoded 5' primer and a J-beta primer mix characterized a second PCR of about 7 to 12 cycles. Every molecule of cDNA carried a tag from a template-switch adaptor with 12 random nucleotides. Via MiXCR, TCRdb re-called the 5' RACE reads, giving one row per CDR3 protein. The sample lists about 1,000,000 distinct CDR3 sequences; 40% to 50% were seen once. Trimming cost V 1 base and J 5 bases; bases outside gene matches: 10. This CDR3 is built from 16 residues. From germline, CDR1 is SGHTA and CDR2 FQGNSA.

Source material: blood. The chain combines TRBV7-2 with TRBJ2-5; 7 bases map to TRBD2. The source is a woman aged 60-75 years in good health. The CDR3 protein is CASSLVLTGRGETQYF. In nucleotides, the CDR3 is TGTGCCAGCAGCTTAGTCCTCACCGGGCGGGGGGAGACCCAGTACTTC.